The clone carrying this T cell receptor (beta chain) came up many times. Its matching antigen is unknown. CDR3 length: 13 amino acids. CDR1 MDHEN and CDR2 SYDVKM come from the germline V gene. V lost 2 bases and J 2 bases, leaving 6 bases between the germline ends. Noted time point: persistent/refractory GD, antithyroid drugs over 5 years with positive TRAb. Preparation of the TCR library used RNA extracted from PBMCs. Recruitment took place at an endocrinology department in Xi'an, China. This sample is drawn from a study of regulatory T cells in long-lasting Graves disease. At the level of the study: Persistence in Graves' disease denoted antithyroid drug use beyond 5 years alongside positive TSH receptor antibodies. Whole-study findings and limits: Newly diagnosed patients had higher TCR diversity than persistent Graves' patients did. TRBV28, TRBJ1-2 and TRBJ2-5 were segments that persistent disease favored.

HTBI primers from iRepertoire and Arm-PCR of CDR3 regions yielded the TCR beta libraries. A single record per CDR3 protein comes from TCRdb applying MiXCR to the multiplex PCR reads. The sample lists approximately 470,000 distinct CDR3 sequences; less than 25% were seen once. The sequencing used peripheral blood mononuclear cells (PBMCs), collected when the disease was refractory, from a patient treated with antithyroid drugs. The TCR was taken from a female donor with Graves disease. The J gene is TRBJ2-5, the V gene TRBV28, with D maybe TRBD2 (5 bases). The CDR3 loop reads CASSLPGQETQYF. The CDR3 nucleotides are TGTGCCAGCAGTTTACCGGGGCAAGAGACCCAGTACTTC.